This T cell receptor beta chain is from a study of blood T cell repertoires in COVID-19. Study at large: Specimens from acute and convalescent COVID-19 originated in the United States, Italy and Spain. From T cells, B-cell-depleted T cells, or PBMCs came the material, which was cDNA or gDNA.

The CDR3 loop spans 17 amino acids. The ends were cut back, 1 base at V and 9 bases at J, with 25 bases in the middle. Germline V gene data show CDR1 as SQVTM and CDR2 as ANQGSEA. In the original workflow: Amplification with reference gene primers provided the estimates of nucleated cell counts. Clones were sequenced by immunoSEQ multiplex PCR, and TCRdb holds only the in-frame ones, with some missing. That table is the source of V, J and clone size, and D and trimming were worked out from the DNA. The table lists some 63,000 clones, around 85% of them singletons, with 15% to 20% in the top ten. This clone has more than one count but fewer than ten.

What was sequenced was peripheral blood. The J gene is TRBJ2-1, the V gene TRBV29-1, with a weak D call TRBD1 (6 bases). This TCR was recovered from a human donor in a cohort sampled during active COVID-19. CDR3 nucleotides: TGCAGCGTTGAAGGGGCAGGGGTAGACCCCAGCTTGGGTGAGCAGTTCTTC. It encodes CSVEGAGVDPSLGEQFF.